These 26 T cell receptor beta chains were all obtained from the same sample, sequenced in a study of tissue T cells after allogeneic stem cell transplantation. Measured with immunoSEQ multiplex PCR; TCRdb has only the in-frame clones, and not every one. Here the sample spans some 25,000 clones, roughly nine tenths being singletons. Sample: blood, taken before transplantation. The receptors here all came from a male donor aged 60 or over who later had graft-versus-host disease after an allogeneic stem cell transplant.

This chain uses TRBV19 with TRBJ2-4; TRBD1 agrees at 8 bases. The V gene's germline CDR1 is LNHDA and CDR2 SQIVND (reference sequence). The CDR3 is 13 amino acids. J lost 7 bases, V lost 5 bases, and 4 bases had no gene match. The CDR3 DNA sequence: TGTGCCAGTAGTCCGGACAGGGCGAACATTCAGTACTTC. This encodes CASSPDRANIQYF.

V is TRBV5-1 and J is TRBJ1-3; 7 bases align to TRBD1. The junction had 1 base not matched to a gene; V was cut back by 0 bases and J by 4 bases. The V gene's germline CDR1 is SGHRS and CDR2 YFSETQ. The CDR3 runs to 14 residues. CDR3 in amino acids: CASSLAGQGNTIYF. DNA for the CDR3: TGCGCCAGCAGCTTGGCGGGACAGGGAAACACCATATATTTT.

This clone appeared a few times. V usage is TRBV30 and J usage is TRBJ1-4; the D is unclear. Germline CDR1 reads GTSNPN; CDR2 reads SVGIG (reference sequence). The CDR3 loop spans 13 amino acids. V was cut by 0 bases and J by 6 bases, with 8 bases left in between. Written as DNA, the CDR3 is TGTGCCTGGAGTGTAAAGGCGGATGAAAAACTGTTTTTT. Its protein product is CAWSVKADEKLFF.

The rearrangement links TRBV2 to TRBJ1-3, with D uncertain. CDR1 and CDR2 from the germline V gene are SNHLY and FYNNEI. The CDR3 extends over 14 amino acids. The V end lost 3 bases, the J end lost 5 bases, and 11 bases lay between the germline ends. In DNA form, the CDR3 reads TGTGCCAGCAGTGACGTGGCTAGCAGAAACACCATATATTTT. This gives the protein CASSDVASRNTIYF. Full variable domain (outside the CDR3, taken from reference TRBV2 and TRBJ1-3): EPEVTQTPSHQVTQMGQEVILRCVPISNHLYFYWYRQILGQKVEFLVSFYNNEISEKSEIFDDQFSVERPDGSNFTLKIRSTKLEDSAMYFCASSDVASRNTIYFGEGSWLTVV.

V gene TRBV14 combines with J gene TRBJ2-6; possible D gene TRBD2, 6 bases. CDR3 length equals 18 residues. With 0 bases removed from V and 1 base from J, the gap between germline ends came to 13 bases. The V gene's germline CDR1 is SGHDN and CDR2 FVKESK. CDR3 sequence: CASSQDPGVGSGANVLTF. CDR3 DNA sequence: TGTGCCAGCAGCCAAGACCCGGGGGTGGGATCTGGGGCCAACGTCCTGACTTTC.

V gene TRBV27 combines with J gene TRBJ1-5, with D perhaps matching TRBD1 (5 bases). V lost 6 bases and J lost 2, with 11 bases in between. CDR3 size: 14 residues. Per germline, CDR1 MNHEY and CDR2 SMNVEV (reference sequence). This CDR3 is CASRPGSGNQPQHF. CDR3 nucleotide sequence: TGTGCCAGCAGGCCAGGGTCGGGCAATCAGCCCCAGCATTTT.

The chain is built from TRBV29-1 and TRBJ2-5; 9 bases are shared with TRBD1. The germline V gene has CDR1 SQVTM and CDR2 ANQGSEA. The V gene end was trimmed by 7 bases and the J gene end by 5 bases; junction bases not matched to a gene: 5. The CDR3 sequence is 12 residues long. The CDR3 nucleotides are TGCAGCGCTGGACAGGGGTGGGAGACCCAGTACTTC. Translated, it gives CSAGQGWETQYF.

There are a few counts of this clone. This chain links TRBV2 with TRBJ1-2; tentative D call: TRBD1 (6 bases). This CDR3 contains 13 residues. CDR1 and CDR2 (germline): SNHLY, FYNNEI. With 6 bases removed from V and 3 bases from J, the gap between germline ends came to 11 bases. The CDR3 DNA reads TGTGCCAGCAGCGCGGACAGACACTATGGCTACACCTTC. This gives the protein CASSADRHYGYTF.

This chain uses TRBV3-1 (or the pseudogene TRBV3-2) with TRBJ1-2; D gene ambiguous. Germline lookup yields CDR1 LGHDT and CDR2 YNNKEL (reference sequence). Trimming removed 0 bases from V and 5 bases from J, with 10 bases in between. The CDR3 is 14 residues long. CDR3 sequence (DNA): TGTGCCAGCAGCCAAGAGGTGGGGAGATATGGCTACACCTTC. Encoded protein: CASSQEVGRYGYTF.

The chain links TRBV15 to TRBJ2-7, with D possibly being TRBD2 (6 bases). Trimming removed 5 bases from V and 0 bases from J, with 8 bases in between. Per germline, CDR1 LNHNV and CDR2 YYDKDF (reference sequence). This CDR3 comprises 13 residues. CDR3 amino acids: CATSLGGSYEQYF. The CDR3 DNA is TGTGCCACCAGCCTCGGGGGCTCCTACGAGCAGTACTTC.

J is TRBJ2-1 and V is TRBV7-2; D is perhaps TRBD1 or TRBD2 (5 bases each). Deletions cut 1 base from V and 7 bases from J, with 14 bases between. The CDR3 has 15 residues. Germline loops: CDR1 SGHTA, CDR2 FQGNSA. The CDR3 reads CASSLGGVFKNEQFF. Written as DNA, the CDR3 is TGTGCCAGCAGCTTAGGAGGGGTCTTTAAAAATGAGCAGTTCTTC.

The V and J genes are TRBV3-1 (or the pseudogene TRBV3-2) and TRBJ2-1; the D is unclear. Trimming took 2 bases from V and 0 from J, leaving 8 bases between them. There are 15 residues in the CDR3. Germline CDR1 and CDR2: LGHDT and YNNKEL (reference sequence). The CDR3 nucleotides read TGTGCCAGCAGCCAACTAGGTCTCTCCTACAATGAGCAGTTCTTC. It encodes CASSQLGLSYNEQFF.

The chain combines TRBV5-1 with TRBJ2-2, with TRBD2 identical over 16 bases. CDR3 length: 19 residues. V gave up 4 bases and J gave up 5 bases; unmatched junction bases: 11. CDR1 is SGHRS, CDR2 YFSETQ, per germline. CDR3 region: CASSIGTSGRARGTGELFF. The CDR3 DNA is TGCGCCAGCAGCATAGGGACTAGCGGGAGGGCCCGCGGGACCGGGGAGCTGTTTTTT. Full variable domain (missing parts from reference TRBV5-1 and TRBJ2-2): KAGVTQTPRYLIKTRGQQVTLSCSPISGHRSVSWYQQTPGQGLQFLFEYFSETQRNKGNFPGRFSGRQFSNSRSEMNVSTLELGDSALYLCASSIGTSGRARGTGELFFGEGSRLTVL.

The V gene is TRBV6-5, the J gene TRBJ1-5; TRBD1 matches at 9 bases. Trimming at V came to 0 bases and at J to 7 bases, leaving 4 bases not matched to a gene. Germline V gene lookup returns CDR1 MNHEY and CDR2 SVGAGI. The CDR3 loop spans 15 amino acids. The CDR3: CASSYSGQGLQPQHF. The CDR3 DNA reads TGTGCCAGCAGTTACTCGGGACAGGGTTTGCAGCCCCAGCATTTT.

The genes are TRBV30 and TRBJ1-5; D call uncertain. Germline V lookup: CDR1 GTSNPN, CDR2 SVGIG (reference sequence). This CDR3 is built from 14 residues. Trimming took 2 bases from V and 5 from J, leaving 13 bases between them. The CDR3: CAWSSVSHDQPQHF. The CDR3 coding sequence is TGTGCCTGGAGTAGTGTTTCACATGATCAGCCCCAGCATTTT.

The count of this clone is one. The chain couples TRBV29-1 to TRBJ2-2; tentatively, D is TRBD1 or TRBD2 (5 bases each). V lost 4 bases and J lost 5, with 14 bases in between. Germline assignment: CDR1 SQVTM and CDR2 ANQGSEA. This CDR3 contains 14 residues. CDR3 loop: CSVGGGRRTGELFF. The CDR3 DNA sequence: TGCAGCGTTGGGGGCGGAAGGAGGACCGGGGAGCTGTTTTTT.

The chain has TRBV12-3 or TRBV12-4 and TRBJ1-2, with D perhaps matching TRBD1 (6 bases). CDR3 length: 13 residues. The ends were cut back, 5 bases at V and 2 bases at J, with 9 bases in the middle. This CDR3 reads CASSPQGNYGYTF. The CDR3 DNA reads TGTGCCAGCAGTCCCCAGGGGAACTATGGCTACACCTTC.

This clone appeared once. The CDR3, as DNA: TGTGCCAGCAGCACGGACTTATACGAGCAGTACTTC. It yields the protein CASSTDLYEQYF. V is TRBV5-5 and J is TRBJ2-7; TRBD2 is a possible D gene (5 bases). The CDR3 spans 12 residues. Trimming took 4 bases from V and 4 from J, leaving 9 bases between them. Germline V CDR1 and CDR2: SGHKS, YYEKEE (reference sequence).

The sample holds one count of this clone. The rearrangement joins TRBV29-1 to TRBJ1-1, with TRBD1 as a possible D gene (5 bases). V shed 4 bases and J shed 1 base, with 7 bases lying between them. Per germline, CDR1 SQVTM and CDR2 ANQGSEA. The CDR3 is 12 amino acids. As DNA, the CDR3 is TGCAGCGTTGGGCAGGGGAACACTGAAGCTTTCTTT. Translation: CSVGQGNTEAFF.

V is TRBV7-9 and J is TRBJ2-3; D perhaps matches TRBD2 (6 bases). The CDR3 is 15 amino acids. Germline V gene data show CDR1 as SEHNR and CDR2 as FQNEAQ (reference sequence). V gave up 5 bases and J gave up 4 bases, with 16 bases separating them. CDR3 in amino acids: CASSPGGGAADTQYF. CDR3 in DNA: TGTGCCAGCAGCCCAGGTGGCGGGGCCGCAGATACGCAGTATTTT.

This clone has more than one count but fewer than ten. The chain recombines TRBV5-1 with TRBJ1-2; 10 nucleotides line up with TRBD1. This CDR3 has 14 amino acids. Germline CDR1 and CDR2: SGHRS and YFSETQ. V lost 3 bases and J lost 5; bases outside the gene matches: 4. CDR3 bases: TGCGCCAGCAGCTGGGGGACAGGGGTTTATGGCTACACCTTC. It is translated as CASSWGTGVYGYTF.

The table lists this clone with a count of one. The rearrangement uses TRBV19 and TRBJ2-6; possibly TRBD1 for D (5 bases). CDR3 length: 14 residues. Between the trimmed V and J ends, which lost 6 bases and 2 bases, there was a span of 8 bases. Germline V gene sequence: CDR1 LNHDA, CDR2 SQIVND (reference sequence). CDR3 sequence (DNA): TGTGCCAGTAGCAGGGTTGCTGGGGCCAACGTCCTGACTTTC. Translated, it gives CASSRVAGANVLTF.

The chain carries TRBV25-1 and TRBJ2-3; unclear D gene. This CDR3 region has 14 residues. Germline V CDR1 and CDR2: MGHDK, SYGVNS. Trimming pared 5 bases from V and 2 bases from J, leaving 11 bases between. CDR3 protein: CASSSTWDTDTQYF. For the CDR3, the DNA is TGTGCCAGCAGTTCCACATGGGACACAGATACGCAGTATTTT.

V gene TRBV18 combines with J gene TRBJ2-7, with TRBD2 matching over 10 bases. The CDR3 loop spans 15 amino acids. The germline gives CDR1 KGHSH, CDR2 LQKENI. With 1 base clipped from V and 7 bases from J, the junction kept 7 bases outside the gene matches. CDR3 sequence: CASSPQPSGGGEQYF. CDR3 DNA sequence: TGTGCCAGCTCACCACAACCTAGCGGGGGAGGTGAGCAGTACTTC.

The chain recombines TRBV7-3 with TRBJ1-1; D uncertain. V shed 2 bases and J shed 2 bases, with 6 bases lying between them. This CDR3 region has 13 residues. Germline assignment: CDR1 SGHTA and CDR2 FQGTGA. The CDR3 protein is CASSLSRNTEAFF. Here the CDR3 DNA reads TGTGCCAGCAGCTTATCAAGAAACACTGAAGCTTTCTTT.

This rearrangement joins TRBV28 to TRBJ2-3, with D hard to call. V was shortened by 7 bases and J by 4 bases, with 12 bases between the two germline ends. In germline, CDR1 is MDHEN, CDR2 SYDVKM. CDR3 size: 13 residues. CDR3 bases: TGTGCCAGCAACCAACCACCAGCAGATACGCAGTATTTT. Its translation: CASNQPPADTQYF. Combining the CDR3 with reference TRBV28 and TRBJ2-3 gives the whole variable domain DVKVTQSSRYLVKRTGEKVFLECVQDMDHENMFWYRQDPGLGLRLIYFSYDVKMKEKGDIPEGYSVSREKKERFSLILESASTNQTSMYLCASNQPPADTQYFGPGTRLTVL.